This T cell receptor beta chain was sequenced for a study of T cells in Graves' hyperthyroidism and ophthalmopathy. Study overall: Peripheral blood was drawn at first diagnosis, prior to all treatment.

The CDR3 has 13 amino acids. The germline V gene encodes CDR1 SQVTM and CDR2 ANQGSEA. The V segment lost 1 base and the J segment 4 bases; nucleotides outside the gene matches: 3. This clonotype was detected a few times. Its antigen remains unidentified. Findings and caveats of the study: Clonotypes that were expanded in thyroid above 0.001 mostly appeared in blood too.

RNA transcripts yielded amplified TCR beta CDR3 regions. The TCR CDR3 first-round RT-PCR relied on the HTBI primer set. Each CDR3 protein gets one entry after TCRdb re-called the multiplex PCR reads with MiXCR. The top ten clones hold 40% of a sample with approximately 400,000 distinct CDR3 sequences, 15% to 20% of them seen once. This sequence joins TRBV29-1 and TRBJ1-2, with TRBD1 matching 7 bases. The receptor was derived from a man aged 18 to 29 with Graves' ophthalmopathy. Material for sequencing was blood. The CDR3 bases are TGCAGCGTTGAAGCCGGGACAGCCTATGGCTACACCTTC. Translation gives CSVEAGTAYGYTF. The full variable domain, with the rest looked up from reference TRBV29-1 and TRBJ1-2, is SAVISQKPSRDICQRGTSLTIQCQVDSQVTMMFWYRQQPGQSLTLIATANQGSEATYESGFVIDKFPISRPNLTFSTLTVSNMSPEDSSIYLCSVEAGTAYGYTFGSGTRLTVV.